Only a few counts were recorded for the clone carrying this T cell receptor (beta chain). Its target is not known. Germline CDR1 SEHNR, CDR2 FQNEAQ (reference sequence). This CDR3 spans 17 amino acids. The V gene end was trimmed by 6 bases and the J gene end by 3 bases; junction bases not matched to a gene: 13. Use of 60 Vbeta and 13 Jbeta primers characterized the PCR. The repertoire was sequenced with immunoSEQ multiplex PCR; TCRdb's copy has only in-frame clones and lacks some. The sample includes around 130,000 clones, roughly 66% of them seen just once. The data originate from a study of cytomegalovirus exposure and HLA in healthy donors. Notes on the study in general: When analyzed later, the rates of TCR association showed variation by HLA locus, with DRB1 the most and HLA-C the fewest. Published work reported that the classifier diagnosed cytomegalovirus status with high specificity and sensitivity.

The sample consisted of PBMCs. The TCR was taken from a man aged 18 to 29 in good health and CMV-seronegative. J is TRBJ2-2 and V is TRBV7-9; 7 bases map to TRBD2. CDR3 sequence (DNA): TGTGCCAGCAGACTCCCCCCTGGAAGCGGGGACACCGGGGAGCTGTTTTTT. Translating gives CASRLPPGSGDTGELFF.